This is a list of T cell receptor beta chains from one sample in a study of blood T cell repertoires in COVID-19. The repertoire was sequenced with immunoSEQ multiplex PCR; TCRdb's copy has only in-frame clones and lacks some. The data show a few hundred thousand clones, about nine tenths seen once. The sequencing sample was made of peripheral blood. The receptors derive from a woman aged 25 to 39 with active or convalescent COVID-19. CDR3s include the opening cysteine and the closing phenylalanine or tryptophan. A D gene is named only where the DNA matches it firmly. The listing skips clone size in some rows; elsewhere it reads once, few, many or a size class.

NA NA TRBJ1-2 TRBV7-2 CASSPGPYGYTF TGTGCCAGCAGCCCTGGGCCCTATGGCTACACCTTC
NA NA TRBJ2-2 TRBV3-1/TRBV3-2 CASSKWGMEGTSGELFF TGTGCCAGCAGCAAATGGGGGATGGAGGGAACCTCCGGGGAGCTGTTTTTT
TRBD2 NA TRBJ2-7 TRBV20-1 CSASGPTSGIYEQYF TGCAGTGCTAGTGGCCCGACTAGCGGTATCTACGAGCAGTACTTC
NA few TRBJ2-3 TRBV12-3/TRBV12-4 CASSLFSDTQYF TGTGCCAGCAGCCTTTTCTCAGATACGCAGTATTTT
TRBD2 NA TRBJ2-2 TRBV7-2 CASSSHGRSGGPRGGELFF TGTGCCAGCAGCTCCCATGGCCGAAGCGGGGGGCCGAGGGGCGGGGAGCTGTTTTTT
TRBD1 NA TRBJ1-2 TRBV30 CAWSATGAERYTF TGTGCCTGGAGTGCCACAGGGGCCGAACGCTACACCTTC
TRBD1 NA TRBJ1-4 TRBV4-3 CASSQDRDRGRRLFF TGCGCCAGCAGCCAAGATAGGGACAGGGGGCGAAGACTGTTTTTT
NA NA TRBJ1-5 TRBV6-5 CASKTGDQPQHF TGTGCCAGCAAAACGGGGGATCAGCCCCAGCATTTT
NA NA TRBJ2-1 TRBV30 CAWSGQTYNEQFF TGTGCCTGGAGTGGGCAGACATACAATGAACAGTTCTTC
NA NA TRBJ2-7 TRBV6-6 CASSQLSGGYSPYEQYF TGTGCCAGCAGTCAGCTATCAGGGGGGTATTCCCCCTACGAGCAGTACTTC
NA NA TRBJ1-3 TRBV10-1 CASSELRTDMSSGNTIYF TGCGCCAGCAGTGAATTAAGGACAGACATGAGCTCTGGAAACACCATATATTTT
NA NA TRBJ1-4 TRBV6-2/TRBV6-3 CASSGDTLDEKLFF TGTGCCAGCAGTGGGGACACCTTGGATGAAAAACTGTTTTTT
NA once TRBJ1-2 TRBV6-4 CASRKQANYGYTF TGTGCCAGCAGAAAACAGGCTAACTATGGCTACACCTTC
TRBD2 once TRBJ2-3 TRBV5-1 CASSWTGTSGGDTQYF TGCGCCAGCAGTTGGACCGGGACTAGCGGGGGGGATACGCAGTATTTT
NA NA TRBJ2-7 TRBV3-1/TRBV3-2 CASSQDDRGGLNEQYF TGTGCCAGCAGCCAAGATGATAGGGGGGGCCTAAACGAGCAGTACTTC
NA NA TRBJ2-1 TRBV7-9 CASSTLRGSGIGEQFF TGTGCCAGCAGCACCCTCAGGGGTTCGGGTATAGGTGAGCAGTTCTTC
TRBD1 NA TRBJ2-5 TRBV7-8 CASSSGTAQETQYF TGTGCCAGCAGCTCGGGGACAGCCCAAGAGACCCAGTACTTC
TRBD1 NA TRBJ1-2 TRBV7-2 CASSTQGTGRTF TGTGCCAGCAGCACACAGGGGACGGGGCGCACCTTC
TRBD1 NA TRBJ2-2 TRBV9 CASSDDRVGNTGELFF TGTGCCAGCAGCGATGACAGGGTAGGAAACACCGGGGAGCTGTTTTTT
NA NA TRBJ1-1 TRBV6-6 CASSRGSPGDTEAFF TGTGCCAGCAGTAGAGGGAGTCCAGGGGACACTGAAGCTTTCTTT
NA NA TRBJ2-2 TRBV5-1 CASSLAVTSNTGELFF TGCGCCAGCAGCTTGGCAGTCACGTCGAACACCGGGGAGCTGTTTTTT
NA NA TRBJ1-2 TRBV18 CASSPSDRVYTF TGTGCCAGCTCACCATCTGACAGAGTCTACACCTTC
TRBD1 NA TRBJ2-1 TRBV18 CASSPGTGGSDEQFF TGTGCCAGCTCACCCGGGACAGGGGGCTCGGATGAGCAGTTCTTC
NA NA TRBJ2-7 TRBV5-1 CASSLAGEGYEQYF TGCGCCAGCAGCTTGGCCGGAGAAGGCTACGAGCAGTACTTC
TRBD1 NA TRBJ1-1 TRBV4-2 CASSPSPGTGRTEAFF TGTGCCAGCAGCCCTAGTCCCGGGACAGGGAGGACTGAAGCTTTCTTT
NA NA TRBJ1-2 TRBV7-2 CASSLSGYGPTSNYGYTF TGTGCCAGCAGCCTATCGGGGTATGGGCCAACCTCCAACTATGGCTACACCTTC
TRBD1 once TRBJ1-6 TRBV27 CASRRQGHNSPLHF TGTGCCAGCCGGCGACAGGGACATAATTCACCCCTCCACTTT
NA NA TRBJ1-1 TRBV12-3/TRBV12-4 CASSLAGTTEAFF TGTGCCAGCAGTTTGGCGGGGACCACTGAAGCTTTCTTT
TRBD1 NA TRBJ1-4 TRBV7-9 CASSFGQGNEKLFF TGTGCCAGCAGCTTCGGACAGGGTAATGAAAAACTGTTTTTT
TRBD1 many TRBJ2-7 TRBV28 CASSPPGQGPYEQYF TGTGCCAGCAGTCCACCGGGACAGGGCCCCTACGAGCAGTACTTC
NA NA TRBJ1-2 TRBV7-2 CASSLRNRAGYDGYTF TGTGCCAGCAGCTTGCGTAACCGAGCAGGGTACGATGGCTACACCTTC
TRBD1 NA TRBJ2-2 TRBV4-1 CASSQEEQGKTGELFF TGCGCCAGCAGCCAAGAGGAACAGGGGAAGACCGGGGAGCTGTTTTTT
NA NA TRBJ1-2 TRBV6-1 CASSERGKGANYGYTF TGTGCCAGCAGTGAACGTGGTAAGGGGGCTAACTATGGCTACACCTTC
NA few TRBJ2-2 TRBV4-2 CASSQINTLLTGELFF TGTGCCAGCAGCCAAATAAACACCCTTCTCACCGGGGAGCTGTTTTTT
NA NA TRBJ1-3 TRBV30 CAWSQGGSGNTIYF TGTGCCTGGAGCCAGGGAGGCTCTGGAAACACCATATATTTT
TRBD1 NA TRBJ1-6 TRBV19 CASRPQGDGDNSPLHF TGTGCCAGTAGGCCCCAGGGGGACGGAGATAATTCACCCCTCCACTTT
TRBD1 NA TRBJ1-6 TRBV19 CASRDRGLQNSPLHF TGTGCCAGTAGGGACAGGGGCCTCCAGAATTCACCCCTCCACTTT
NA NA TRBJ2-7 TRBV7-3 CASSEGEAYEQYF TGTGCCAGCAGCGAAGGGGAGGCCTACGAGCAGTACTTC
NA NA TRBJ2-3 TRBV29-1 CSVESGVMTAGTDTQYF TGCAGCGTTGAATCCGGGGTAATGACTGCCGGCACAGATACGCAGTATTTT
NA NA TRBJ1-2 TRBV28 CASSSLGGNHYGYTF TGTGCCAGCAGCTCCCTCGGGGGAAATCACTATGGCTACACCTTC
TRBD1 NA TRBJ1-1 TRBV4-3 CASSQDRAGQGGITEAFF TGCGCCAGCAGCCAAGATCGGGCCGGGCAGGGGGGAATCACTGAAGCTTTCTTT